The clone carrying this TCR beta chain has a handful of counts. What it recognizes is unknown. The data stem from a study of Ad26.COV2.S vaccination and SARS-CoV-2 variants. Overall study: Recipients of Ad26.COV2.S got it intramuscularly, once or twice 56 days apart.

Repertoires were generated with immunoSEQ multiplex PCR, while TCRdb's copy carries only in-frame clones and drops some. Of 300,000 to 400,000 clones in the sample, about nine tenths were seen once. Study conclusions and caveats: Vaccinees showed greater spike-specific TCR breadth than placebo recipients. Recipients of either vaccine or placebo displayed similar breadth of non-spike TCRs.

CDR1 LGHNA and CDR2 YNFKEQ come from the germline V gene. With V trimmed by 4 bases and J by 1 base, 6 bases remained unmatched. The CDR3 loop spans 16 amino acids. Treatment here: 19 received Ad26.COV2.S at low or high dose, single or two shots; roughly five received placebo; per-sample allocation not given. Day 63 after the first injection of vaccine or placebo was the sampling time. A Boston adult aged 18-55 years was the donor. The receptor was derived from a person between 18 and 65 years old who received the Ad26.COV2.S COVID-19 vaccine or a placebo. Sequenced here: peripheral blood, sampled in a trial of Ad26.COV2.S vaccine versus placebo. The rearrangement uses TRBV4-2 and TRBJ2-2; 7 bases align to TRBD2. The CDR3 reads CASSRAGGGNTGELFF. The DNA of the CDR3 is TGTGCCAGCAGCCGAGCTGGCGGGGGGAACACCGGGGAGCTGTTTTTT.